These 32 T cell receptor beta chains share one sample of origin, sequenced in a study of blood T cell repertoires in COVID-19. Repertoires were generated with immunoSEQ multiplex PCR, while TCRdb's copy carries only in-frame clones and drops some. The table includes approximately 270,000 clones, approximately 90% detected once. The sample was peripheral blood. The receptors shown here come from a man aged 30 to 45 with acute or convalescent COVID-19.

This chain connects TRBV11-2 to TRBJ2-3; unclear D gene. V lost 5 bases and J 2 bases, leaving 2 bases between the germline ends. This CDR3 region has 11 residues. Germline V lookup: CDR1 SGHAT, CDR2 FQNNGV. Here the CDR3 reads CASSLTDTQYF. Written as DNA, the CDR3 is TGTGCCAGCAGCCTCACAGATACGCAGTATTTT.

V usage is TRBV5-1 and J usage is TRBJ2-3; D gene unclear. This CDR3 has 16 residues. The V end was cut by 0 bases, the J end by 4 bases, with 15 bases between. Looked up from germline, CDR1 is SGHRS and CDR2 is YFSETQ. The CDR3 protein is CASSLAVRPSADTQYF. As DNA, the CDR3 is TGCGCCAGCAGCTTGGCCGTCAGGCCCTCTGCAGATACGCAGTATTTT. Full variable domain (outside the CDR3, taken from reference TRBV5-1 and TRBJ2-3): KAGVTQTPRYLIKTRGQQVTLSCSPISGHRSVSWYQQTPGQGLQFLFEYFSETQRNKGNFPGRFSGRQFSNSRSEMNVSTLELGDSALYLCASSLAVRPSADTQYFGPGTRLTVL.

The J gene is TRBJ2-3, the V gene TRBV29-1; D call uncertain. The germline V gene has CDR1 SQVTM and CDR2 ANQGSEA. CDR3 length equals 16 residues. V lost 4 bases and J lost 0, with 17 bases in between. DNA for the CDR3: TGCAGCGTTGTGCCACGCTTAACAGTTAGCACAGATACGCAGTATTTT. Translation: CSVVPRLTVSTDTQYF.

The chain links TRBV27 to TRBJ2-7, with 11 bases that match TRBD2. The CDR3 consists of 15 residues. After removal of 4 bases from V and 3 bases from J, the junction contained 5 bases not matched to a gene. Germline loops: CDR1 MNHEY, CDR2 SMNVEV (reference sequence). For the CDR3, the DNA is TGTGCCAGCAGTTCCCGACTAGCGGGGCGCTACGAGCAGTACTTC. Its translation is CASSSRLAGRYEQYF.

This chain joins TRBV4-1 and TRBJ2-5, with 7 bases matching TRBD2. The CDR3 has 17 residues. J lost 3 bases, V lost 0 bases, and 10 bases had no gene match. Germline assignment: CDR1 MGHRA and CDR2 YSYEKL. In nucleotides, the CDR3 is TGCGCCAGCAGCCAAGATATGGTCCAGCGGGGAGAAGAGACCCAGTACTTC. This sequence encodes CASSQDMVQRGEETQYF.

V usage is TRBV9 and J usage is TRBJ2-1; a weak D match, TRBD1 (6 bases). The CDR3 has 16 amino acids. Germline lookup yields CDR1 SGDLS and CDR2 YYNGEE. Deletions cut 0 bases from V and 4 bases from J, with 14 bases between. CDR3 nucleotides: TGTGCCAGCAGCGTAGCTAGCCGGGACACGTACAATGAGCAGTTCTTC. Amino acid sequence: CASSVASRDTYNEQFF. Drawing the rest from reference TRBV9 and TRBJ2-1, the complete variable domain is DSGVTQTPKHLITATGQRVTLRCSPRSGDLSVYWYQQSLDQGLQFLIQYYNGEERAKGNILERFSAQQFPDLHSELNLSSLELGDSALYFCASSVASRDTYNEQFFGPGTRLTVL.

The J gene is TRBJ1-4, the V gene TRBV7-9, with 7 nucleotides matching TRBD1. Germline loops: CDR1 SEHNR, CDR2 FQNEAQ (reference sequence). The CDR3 extends over 15 amino acids. With V trimmed by 6 bases and J by 3 bases, 7 bases remained unmatched. DNA of the CDR3: TGTGCCAGCAGACGGAAGACAGGGTCTAATGAAAAACTGTTTTTT. It codes for CASRRKTGSNEKLFF.

V usage is TRBV7-3 and J usage is TRBJ2-3, with a possible D match to TRBD2 (6 bases). The CDR3 runs to 17 residues. Germline V gene lookup returns CDR1 SGHTA and CDR2 FQGTGA. Deletions cut 2 bases from V and 2 bases from J, with 17 bases between. CDR3 DNA sequence: TGTGCCAGCAGCTTACAGCCAAATGGGCGGGACACAGATACGCAGTATTTT. Protein: CASSLQPNGRDTDTQYF.

This clone was seen once. V and J are TRBV19 and TRBJ2-7, with a possible D match to TRBD1 (5 bases). The V gene lost 5 bases and the J gene lost 6 bases, with 11 bases spanning the gap. Germline V gives CDR1 LNHDA, CDR2 SQIVND (reference sequence). The CDR3 has 12 residues. CDR3 residues: CASSPQGTEQYF. For the CDR3, the DNA is TGTGCCAGTAGTCCGCAGGGTACCGAGCAGTACTTC.

The chain carries TRBV29-1 and TRBJ2-2, with 11 bases fitting TRBD2. The junction had 12 bases not matched to a gene; V was cut back by 4 bases and J by 5 bases. From germline, CDR1 is SQVTM and CDR2 ANQGSEA. The CDR3 extends over 17 amino acids. The CDR3 is CSVVVRTSGGLTGELFF. In nucleotides, the CDR3 is TGCAGCGTTGTGGTTCGAACTAGCGGGGGTCTTACCGGGGAGCTGTTTTTT.

There are a few counts of this clone. The chain is built from TRBV5-1 and TRBJ1-1; TRBD1 is a possible D gene (5 bases). There are 15 residues in the CDR3. Germline loops: CDR1 SGHRS, CDR2 YFSETQ. V gave up 2 bases and J gave up 2 bases, with 13 bases separating them. CDR3 bases: TGCGCCAGCAGCTTTGGAGACAGTACCAACACTGAAGCTTTCTTT. Amino acid sequence: CASSFGDSTNTEAFF.

This chain connects TRBV19 to TRBJ1-5; unclear D gene. V lost 5 bases and J 0 bases, leaving 17 bases between the germline ends. The CDR3 loop spans 17 amino acids. Germline loops: CDR1 LNHDA, CDR2 SQIVND (reference sequence). As DNA, the CDR3 is TGTGCCAGTAGTTCCCACAAGGCGGTTTATAGCAATCAGCCCCAGCATTTT. Its protein product is CASSSHKAVYSNQPQHF.

V and J are TRBV24-1 and TRBJ2-1, with 8 bases fitting TRBD2. Unmatched junction bases numbered 8, after V lost 4 bases and J lost 7 bases. From germline, CDR1 is KGHDR and CDR2 SFDVKD. This CDR3 is 15 amino acids long. CDR3 bases: TGTGCCACCAGTGACCGGGGGGGAGGGCTGAATGAGCAGTTCTTC. This sequence encodes CATSDRGGGLNEQFF.

This clone has a single count. The chain couples TRBV11-2 to TRBJ2-2; possible D gene TRBD2, 7 bases. The CDR3 is made up of 17 amino acids. Germline CDR1 is SGHAT and CDR2 is FQNNGV. The V end lost 5 bases, the J end lost 6 bases, and 22 bases lay between the germline ends. This CDR3 is CASSRRGGGSHSGELFF. The CDR3 DNA reads as TGTGCCAGCAGCCGAAGGGGGGGTGGGAGTCATTCCGGGGAGCTGTTTTTT.

The chain carries TRBV29-1 and TRBJ2-3; 11 bases line up with TRBD2. Trimming took 1 base from V and 2 from J; bases not matched to a gene: 5. CDR1 is SQVTM, CDR2 ANQGSEA, per germline. The CDR3 spans 16 residues. The CDR3 is CSVEAPTSGDTDTQYF. The CDR3 nucleotides are TGCAGCGTTGAAGCTCCGACTAGCGGGGACACAGATACGCAGTATTTT.

V gene TRBV28 combines with J gene TRBJ1-2; no definite D call. Germline V gene data show CDR1 as MDHEN and CDR2 as SYDVKM. With 4 bases removed from V and 0 bases from J, the gap between germline ends came to 9 bases. This CDR3 has 14 residues. The CDR3 DNA reads TGTGCCAGCAGTTGGGAGGGAACTAACTATGGCTACACCTTC. This translates into CASSWEGTNYGYTF.

This sequence joins TRBV28 and TRBJ1-5; D may be TRBD1 (5 bases). Germline CDR1 reads MDHEN; CDR2 reads SYDVKM. The CDR3 runs 13 residues. Trimming took off 2 bases at V and 5 bases at J, with 7 bases between the two ends. CDR3 in amino acids: CASSLKGDQPQHF. The CDR3 nucleotides are TGTGCCAGCAGTTTAAAAGGGGATCAGCCCCAGCATTTT.

J is TRBJ2-2 and V is TRBV4-1; D is unresolved. The V gene's germline CDR1 is MGHRA and CDR2 YSYEKL. This CDR3 is built from 18 residues. Trimming took 2 bases from V and 0 from J, leaving 16 bases between them. The chain's CDR3 is CASSQKWPQKTNTGELFF. The CDR3 DNA reads as TGCGCCAGCAGCCAAAAATGGCCCCAAAAAACGAACACCGGGGAGCTGTTTTTT.

This chain connects TRBV20-1 to TRBJ2-3; 7 bases match TRBD2. The length of the CDR3 is 11 residues. Germline V gene sequence: CDR1 DFQATT, CDR2 SNEGSKA (reference sequence). The CDR3 DNA reads TGCACCGGGCGGGGAGGGGATACGCAGTATTTT. This sequence encodes CTGRGGDTQYF.

This chain connects TRBV27 to TRBJ1-6; D is unclear. The V gene's germline CDR1 is MNHEY and CDR2 SMNVEV (reference sequence). V was pared by 5 bases and J by 0 bases, with 11 bases between. There are 16 residues in the CDR3. The CDR3 DNA reads TGTGCCAGCAGTCTCCAAGAGAGCTCCTATAATTCACCCCTCCACTTT. Its translation is CASSLQESSYNSPLHF.

This chain joins TRBV19 and TRBJ1-5; D might be TRBD1 (5 bases). Germline V gene data show CDR1 as LNHDA and CDR2 as SQIVND (reference sequence). This CDR3 contains 16 residues. The germline V and J ends were trimmed by 3 bases and 0 bases, with 12 bases remaining between them. This chain's CDR3 is CASSIRQQVSNQPQHF. The DNA of the CDR3 is TGTGCCAGTAGTATCCGACAGCAAGTTAGCAATCAGCCCCAGCATTTT.

The chain uses TRBV9 and TRBJ2-2; 9 bases match TRBD1. The trim removed 3 bases at V and 4 bases at J, leaving 1 base unmatched. The CDR3 contains 14 residues. CDR1 is SGDLS and CDR2 is YYNGEE in the germline V gene. This chain's CDR3 is CASSATGGTGELFF. The CDR3 DNA follows: TGTGCCAGCAGCGCGACAGGGGGCACCGGGGAGCTGTTTTTT.

This clone has just one count. The chain joins TRBV27 to TRBJ2-3, with a weak D call TRBD2 (7 bases). The germline V gene has CDR1 MNHEY and CDR2 SMNVEV (reference sequence). V dropped 7 bases and J dropped 6 bases, with 20 bases sitting between them. The CDR3 sequence is 15 residues long. The CDR3 region has the DNA TGTGCCAGCACCCTTTGGGGGGGGGCTCGGGATACGCAGTATTTT. This codes for CASTLWGGARDTQYF.

The chain links TRBV19 to TRBJ1-6, with TRBD1 matching over 7 bases. The ends lost 5 bases at V and 4 bases at J; junction bases unmatched: 5. The CDR3 sequence is 15 residues long. Germline V gene sequence: CDR1 LNHDA, CDR2 SQIVND (reference sequence). The CDR3 bases are TGTGCCAGTAGTCCGGGACAGCCTTATAATTCACCCCTCCACTTT. Translation: CASSPGQPYNSPLHF.

The chain couples TRBV4-1 to TRBJ1-1; TRBD1 might be the D (5 bases). The germline V and J ends were trimmed by 0 bases and 11 bases, with 10 bases remaining between them. Germline assignment: CDR1 MGHRA and CDR2 YSYEKL. The length of the CDR3 is 12 residues. This CDR3 is CASSQDYGGAFF. The CDR3 DNA reads TGCGCCAGCAGCCAAGATTACGGGGGGGCTTTCTTT.

V usage is TRBV19 and J usage is TRBJ2-6; TRBD1 is a possible D gene (5 bases). Germline loops: CDR1 LNHDA, CDR2 SQIVND (reference sequence). The CDR3 spans 15 residues. V was pared by 7 bases and J by 4 bases, with 14 bases between. CDR3 region: CASIPGSWGANVLTF. The CDR3 bases are TGTGCCAGTATTCCAGGGTCCTGGGGGGCCAACGTCCTGACTTTC.

V and J are TRBV11-1 and TRBJ2-7; maybe TRBD2 (5 bases). Germline V lookup: CDR1 SGHAT, CDR2 FQDESV (reference sequence). Trimming cost V 2 bases and J 2 bases, with 10 bases left between them. This CDR3 spans 14 amino acids. The CDR3 is CASSLPSGTYEQYF. The CDR3 DNA follows: TGTGCCAGCAGCTTACCGTCCGGGACCTACGAGCAGTACTTC.

This chain connects TRBV4-1 to TRBJ2-7, with D perhaps matching TRBD2 (5 bases). The germline V gene encodes CDR1 MGHRA and CDR2 YSYEKL. V was trimmed by 0 bases and J by 5 bases, leaving 11 bases between them. The CDR3 extends over 14 amino acids. CDR3 protein: CASSQDRGINEQYF. The CDR3 coding sequence is TGCGCCAGCAGCCAAGATCGGGGTATCAACGAGCAGTACTTC.

The chain employs TRBV5-6 and TRBJ2-3; D possibly corresponds to TRBD1 (5 bases). Germline-derived CDR1 and CDR2 are SGHDT and YYEEEE. CDR3 length equals 17 residues. The V end was cut by 2 bases, the J end by 0 bases, with 16 bases between. As DNA, the CDR3 is TGTGCCAGCAGCTTTAGAACAGGAACGTTTAGCACAGATACGCAGTATTTT. Its protein product is CASSFRTGTFSTDTQYF.

This clone was recorded a few times. The rearrangement joins TRBV11-1 to TRBJ2-2, with TRBD2 identical over 8 bases. The CDR3 extends over 14 amino acids. The germline V gene has CDR1 SGHAT and CDR2 FQDESV (reference sequence). The J segment lost 7 bases and the V segment lost 5 bases, leaving 6 bases of the junction unmatched. The CDR3: CASSRTSGYGELFF. The CDR3 bases are TGTGCCAGCAGCAGAACTAGCGGCTACGGGGAGCTGTTTTTT.

This clone was seen a few times. J is TRBJ2-7 and V is TRBV5-4; weak D call: TRBD2 (5 bases). V dropped 7 bases and J dropped 2 bases, with 10 bases sitting between them. This CDR3 is built from 12 residues. Germline V gives CDR1 SGHNT, CDR2 YYREEE (reference sequence). DNA for the CDR3: TGTGCCAGCGGGCGAGGGACCTACGAGCAGTACTTC. It yields the protein CASGRGTYEQYF. The variable domain in full, with the rest retrieved from reference TRBV5-4 and TRBJ2-7, is ETGVTQSPTHLIKTRGQQVTLRCSSQSGHNTVSWYQQALGQGPQFIFQYYREEENGRGNFPPRFSGLQFPNYSSELNVNALELDDSALYLCASGRGTYEQYFGPGTRLTVT.

V gene TRBV21-1 combines with J gene TRBJ1-1; the table calls TRBD1, which could not be checked here. TRBV21-1 is designated a pseudogene. The CDR3 loop spans 15 amino acids. The CDR3 DNA is TGTGCCAGCAGCAAGACTACAGGGGCGGACGTAGAAGCTTTCTTT. Its translation is CASSKTTGADVEAFF.